What follows describes a single T cell receptor (beta chain). Its antigen is not yet known. Base qualities are not at hand, and no much larger clone is one base apart. The data derive from a study of shared clonotypes between healthy human individuals (dated by TCRdb to 2018 to 2020). About the full investigation: The cohort comprised a couple of women and a few men aged 18 to 49 years. For each donor, CD4 naive and CD4 memory were each given three plates, CD8 naive was given two plates, and CD8 memory was given one plate. Blood TCR repertoires of roughly 5 healthy adults were deeply sequenced to estimate repertoire size and the extent of clonotype sharing between individuals. Libraries were prepared and TCR repertoires were sequenced by different laboratories using diverse techniques, in order to increase sequencing depth and limit assay-specific biases. Each donor's leukapheresis produced roughly between roughly 0.94 and 9.5 billion PBMCs. Broad study findings and their caveats: Pairwise subsampling indicated that sequencing depth was expected to affect the degree of clonotype sharing among donors. Sharing across several donors was observed for about 5% of naive CD4, over 3% of naive CD8, 2% to 2.5% of memory CD4, and around 0.44% of memory CD8 clonotypes. Even with the large sequencing depth, rarefaction of the sorted-subset datasets indicated that sequencing was incomplete. Naive subsets generally had larger estimated clonotype richness than memory subsets. Only blood was sampled, and tissue TCR repertoires likely differ from those in blood. Because the study included only a small number of donors, the genetic and exposure-history diversity represented was limited. Compared with non-shared clonotypes, the clonotypes found in all four sorted-subset donors had higher generation probabilities.

The CDR3 runs 14 residues from the cysteine to the phenylalanine. The only DNA kept is the CDR3, 42 bases in frame from the first base. CDR1 is given as MNHEY and CDR2 as SVGAGI, both from the germline V gene. Deletion took 2 bases off V and 0 bases off J, with a span of 7 bases between the germline ends. Donors were healthy HIV-negative adults with no recently reported acute infections or vaccinations. Every donor was a Caucasian adult residing in Nashville, Tennessee, USA. CD4+ T cells were enriched by magnetic negative selection, after which naive cells were positively selected on CD45RA and the negative fraction was taken as the memory subset. After blood collection by leukapheresis, PBMCs were isolated using Ficoll-Histopaque density gradient centrifugation and then cryopreserved in the vapor phase of liquid nitrogen. Analytical flow cytometry was used to check the purity and quantity of each magnetically sorted T cell population. Genomic DNA was isolated from each sorted fraction and quantified by UV absorbance on a Nanodrop 2000c.

Using the deep immunoSEQ assay, TCR CDR3 regions were amplified from genomic DNA by multiplex PCR. Extracted genomic DNA from each cell subset was spread evenly across all wells of several immunoSEQ 96-well plates, with each plate serving as a replicate. For sorted subsets, each replicate PCR was loaded with roughly 0.2 ug genomic DNA, equivalent to 30,000 to 35,000 T cell genomes. Purified libraries were measured with a Qubit 3.0 fluorometer, size-checked on a Bioanalyzer 2100, and measured again with the KAPA Library Quantification kit. Every immunoSEQ 96-well plate was sequenced on a separate single-read 150-cycle Illumina NextSeq 550 flow cell. In the original analysis: Because the immunoSEQ output held only junctional sequences and lacked quality scores, the filtering could not match the filtering applied to full-length reads. To assign V/J genes and CDR3, sequences were annotated against IMGT germline references using PyIR, a Python wrapper for IgBLAST v1.9. Reads were removed for weak V/J assignments (E-value above 1e-6), missing CDR3, stop codons, out-of-frame junctions, or ambiguous translated residues. V3J clonotypes were defined as sequences sharing the same inferred V gene, J gene, and CDR3 amino acid sequence. Percentage overlap between repertoires was computed as shared unique clonotypes divided by the size of the smaller repertoire. RTK rarefaction, the Chao1 estimator, and Recon v2.1 estimates of unobserved clonotypes were used to assess repertoire richness. For all TCRbeta clonotypes obtained by the gDNA method from a few donors, generation probabilities were computed with OLGA. Imported from immuneACCESS, the table was reduced by TCRdb to in-frame sequences with V and J called. These copies leave out some clones; in studies compared against another copy, an unresolved V gene accounts for under half, and the cause of the remainder is not known. V and J calls and clone size come straight from that table; D and trimming were deduced from the DNA. Here the sample has 1.5 million to 1.9 million clones; 95% to 99% occur a single time. The ten largest account for less than 0.55% of the sample.

The origin of this receptor is a man between 25 and 39 years old in good health. Here the chain combines TRBV6-5 and TRBJ1-1, with no confident D gene call. Source material: naive CD4+ T cells sorted from blood. Reading the label with the study, this specimen's cell subset or site is: CD45RA+ positively selected. The DNA is TGTGCCAGCAGTTACACAATAATGAACACTGAAGCTTTCTTT. Translated, this gives CASSYTIMNTEAFF.